This T cell receptor beta chain was sequenced in a study of blood T cell repertoires in COVID-19. Study in general: Sites across the United States, Italy and Spain contributed samples from acute and convalescent COVID-19. T cells, B-cell-depleted T cells, or PBMCs provided the cDNA or gDNA that served as material.

Germline loops: CDR1 SGHNT, CDR2 YYREEE (reference sequence). The CDR3 loop spans 16 amino acids. V gave up 3 bases and J gave up 5 bases; unmatched junction bases: 8. Per the original methods: The assay estimated nucleated cells by amplifying reference gene primers. Assay used: immunoSEQ multiplex PCR; TCRdb lists only in-frame clones, some missing. V and J calls and clone size are those listed in that table; D and trimming were worked out from the DNA. The sample includes about 30,000 clones, more than 85% of them seen just once. V is TRBV5-4 and J is TRBJ2-5, with 12 bases fitting TRBD2. Input material: peripheral blood. The TCR sequence derives from a human donor in a cohort sampled during active COVID-19. The donor label of this sample is uncertain. The CDR3 DNA sequence: TGTGCCAGCAGCTATGCTAGCGGGAGGGCCGGGGAGACCCAGTACTTC. Amino acids: CASSYASGRAGETQYF. The complete variable domain, with remaining parts taken from reference TRBV5-4 and TRBJ2-5, reads ETGVTQSPTHLIKTRGQQVTLRCSSQSGHNTVSWYQQALGQGPQFIFQYYREEENGRGNFPPRFSGLQFPNYSSELNVNALELDDSALYLCASSYASGRAGETQYFGPGTRLLVL.